Described below is a single T cell receptor (beta chain) sequence and its context. The source of the sample is a study of blood T cell repertoires in COVID-19. Study-level information: Sources were T cells, B-cell-depleted T cells, or PBMCs; the material itself was cDNA or gDNA.

Authors' analysis steps: Reference gene primers were amplified, and this amplification served to estimate nucleated cell counts. The assay was immunoSEQ multiplex PCR, and TCRdb's table has in-frame clones only and misses some. The D gene and trimming were derived from the DNA, and the V and J assignments and clone size from that table. Of about 120,000 clones in the sample, more than 60% are singletons; the top ten hold 2.3%. Germline lookup yields CDR1 SGHRS and CDR2 YFSETQ. This CDR3 is built from 14 residues. V lost 10 bases and J lost 4, with 17 bases in between. The clonotype originates from a man in his 70s with acute or convalescent COVID-19. Sequencing was carried out using peripheral blood. The chain employs TRBV5-1 and TRBJ2-2, with a tentative D call TRBD1 (6 bases). Here the CDR3 DNA reads TGCGCCGGCTCGACAGGACCAGGCACCGGGGAGCTGTTTTTT. This translates into CAGSTGPGTGELFF.